This T cell receptor (beta chain) was profiled in a study of blood T cell repertoires in COVID-19. Deletions cut 3 bases from V and 4 bases from J, with 9 bases between. The CDR3 runs to 13 residues. The germline CDR1 and CDR2 sequences are LNHDA and SQIVND (reference sequence). Sequencing was performed with immunoSEQ multiplex PCR; in TCRdb, only in-frame clones are kept and a portion is missing. The sample comprises 380,000 or so clones, roughly 87% of which are singletons, and more than 2% rests with the top ten. The sequence was obtained from a woman aged 40 to 50 with acute COVID-19. Sequencing used PBMCs or T cells enriched from blood (not recorded which). This chain joins TRBV19 and TRBJ1-2, with D perhaps TRBD1 (5 bases). The CDR3 loop reads CASSIQGPYGYTF. The CDR3 nucleotides are TGTGCCAGTAGTATCCAGGGTCCCTATGGCTACACCTTC.